This T cell receptor (beta chain) comes out of a study of Graves' ophthalmopathy and Graves' hyperthyroidism. The study's findings and limits: A model of 13 signatures distinguished ophthalmopathy from stable hyperthyroidism at approximately 90% sensitivity and 81.08% specificity.

This clonotype was found many times. Its antigen is unknown. After removal of 2 bases from V and 0 bases from J, the junction contained 4 bases not matched to a gene. The CDR3 is 15 residues long. Germline lookup yields CDR1 SGDLS and CDR2 YYNGEE. The sequenced template was RNA, covering the TCR beta CDR3 region. Second-round multiplex PCR followed a first-round RT-PCR using HTBI primers. TCRdb recomputed calls from the multiplex PCR reads with MiXCR, one row per CDR3 protein. The sample carries fewer than 400,000 distinct CDR3 sequences, 15% to 20% recorded once. Sequenced material: peripheral blood. This chain uses TRBV9 with TRBJ2-7; 8 nucleotides match TRBD2. The receptor was isolated from a woman aged 18 to 35 with Graves' ophthalmopathy. The CDR3 nucleotides read TGTGCCAGCAGCGTCGGCCTAGCGGGCTCCTACGAGCAGTACTTC. It is translated as CASSVGLAGSYEQYF.